This T cell receptor (beta chain) was recovered during a study of blood T cell repertoires in COVID-19. For the study at large: Collection of acute and convalescent COVID-19 samples took place in the United States, Italy and Spain.

The method was immunoSEQ multiplex PCR; TCRdb's version includes in-frame clones alone and lacks a portion of them. The data contain about 440,000 clones, roughly 89% of them singletons. CDR3 length: 11 amino acids. Trimming took off 4 bases at V and 12 bases at J, with 10 bases between the two ends. The germline V gene has CDR1 MNHEY and CDR2 SVGAGI. This receptor was taken from a woman under 40 with acute or convalescent COVID-19. Sequenced: peripheral blood. The chain employs TRBV6-5 and TRBJ2-1; D is possibly TRBD1 (7 bases). The CDR3: CASSSEGAQFF. The CDR3 DNA is TGTGCCAGCAGTTCGGAGGGGGCGCAGTTCTTC.